The 15 T cell receptor beta chains below were found in one sample sequenced in a study of blood T cell repertoires in COVID-19 (dated by TCRdb to 2018 to 2020). The library was obtained by the immunoSEQ multiplex PCR assay. As stored in TCRdb, this immuneACCESS dataset retains in-frame rearrangements with V and J assigned. A fraction of the clones does not appear; measured against another copy, unresolved V genes explain less than half of the discrepancy, and the remainder lacks a known reason. In all, the sample holds about 33,000 clones, and 85% of those were seen once. The ten largest clones represent about 7.1% of the sample. The sequenced material came from peripheral blood. Receptor source: a man aged 55-75 years with active COVID-19.

The table lists this clone with a few counts. The V call is TRBV3-1 (or the pseudogene TRBV3-2), the J call TRBJ2-3; D gene uncertain. V lost 4 bases, J lost 1 base, and 9 bases lay in between. The CDR3 has 14 amino acids. Germline CDR1 reads LGHDT; CDR2 reads YNNKEL (reference sequence). The CDR3 DNA is TGTGCCAGCAGCCTCCCATCAGGCACAGATACGCAGTATTTT. Translating it yields CASSLPSGTDTQYF.

The rearrangement uses TRBV7-3 and TRBJ2-3; 9 nucleotides agree with TRBD2. Trimming took 2 bases from V and 4 from J; bases not matched to a gene: 1. The CDR3 sequence is 14 residues long. Germline assignment: CDR1 SGHTA and CDR2 FQGTGA. CDR3 bases: TGTGCCAGCAGCTTATTAGCGGGAGCAGATACGCAGTATTTT. Encoded protein: CASSLLAGADTQYF.

J is TRBJ1-6 and V is TRBV6-5; TRBD1 agrees at 8 bases. V trimming: 4 bases; J trimming: 11 bases; junction bases outside the gene matches: 4. The CDR3 consists of 13 residues. Germline CDR1 reads MNHEY; CDR2 reads SVGAGI. CDR3 in amino acids: CASSFDRGAPLHF. The CDR3 DNA sequence: TGTGCCAGCAGTTTTGACAGGGGAGCACCCCTCCACTTT.

The chain couples TRBV2 to TRBJ1-2; D is undetermined. Germline CDR1 and CDR2: SNHLY and FYNNEI. Trimming stripped 10 bases from V and 2 bases from J, with 14 bases between. This CDR3 is built from 13 residues. The CDR3 DNA follows: TGTGCCACGCCGAGATCCTTAAACTATGGCTACACCTTC. This gives the protein CATPRSLNYGYTF. Complete variable domain (other parts from reference TRBV2 and TRBJ1-2): EPEVTQTPSHQVTQMGQEVILRCVPISNHLYFYWYRQILGQKVEFLVSFYNNEISEKSEIFDDQFSVERPDGSNFTLKIRSTKLEDSAMYFCATPRSLNYGYTFGSGTRLTVV.

This clone was seen only once. The chain links TRBV5-4 to TRBJ2-1; 7 nucleotides line up with TRBD2. V gave up 1 base and J gave up 0 bases; unmatched junction bases: 1. This CDR3 is built from 15 residues. CDR1 and CDR2 (germline): SGHNT, YYREEE (reference sequence). The CDR3 loop is CASSLTGGSYNEQFF. In DNA, the CDR3 is TGTGCCAGCAGCTTGACGGGAGGCTCCTACAATGAGCAGTTCTTC.

This clone was picked up one time. The rearrangement links TRBV5-1 to TRBJ2-1; a weak D match, TRBD2 (6 bases). CDR1 and CDR2 (germline): SGHRS, YFSETQ. V lost 0 bases to trimming and J lost 3 bases, with 10 bases between them. The CDR3 length is 15 residues. The CDR3 is CASSLDPGVYNEQFF. The CDR3 nucleotides read TGCGCCAGCAGCTTGGACCCGGGGGTCTACAATGAGCAGTTCTTC.

The J gene is TRBJ2-3, the V gene TRBV27; D possibly corresponds to TRBD1 (5 bases). The CDR3 length is 15 residues. The germline V gene has CDR1 MNHEY and CDR2 SMNVEV (reference sequence). Trimming left V 3 bases short and J 2 bases short, with 12 bases between. DNA of the CDR3: TGTGCCAGCAGTTTGACAGCACGCAACACAGATACGCAGTATTTT. It codes for CASSLTARNTDTQYF.

This chain joins TRBV28 and TRBJ1-2; 9 positions agree with TRBD1. V shed 3 bases and J 3 bases; nucleotides not matched to a gene: 11. The CDR3 covers 17 residues. From germline, CDR1 is MDHEN and CDR2 SYDVKM. The CDR3 bases are TGTGCCAGCAGTTTCCGGGGACAGGGAGTATTATACTATGGCTACACCTTC. Translated: CASSFRGQGVLYYGYTF.

The chain has TRBV5-4 and TRBJ1-2, with 9 bases lining up with TRBD1. The CDR3 is 16 residues long. V lost 4 bases and J lost 7; bases outside the gene matches: 14. Germline V lookup: CDR1 SGHNT, CDR2 YYREEE (reference sequence). CDR3 DNA sequence: TGTGCCAGCAGCCAACCGGGACAGGGTTACTCCGCTGGCTACACCTTC. This codes for CASSQPGQGYSAGYTF.

This chain uses TRBV5-1 with TRBJ2-7; the D is unclear. CDR1 and CDR2 from the germline V gene are SGHRS and YFSETQ. CDR3 size: 12 residues. V dropped 4 bases and J dropped 0 bases, with 5 bases sitting between them. The CDR3 DNA reads TGCGCCAGCAGCAGCAACTCCTACGAGCAGTACTTC. Protein: CASSSNSYEQYF.

This rearrangement joins TRBV4-1 to TRBJ2-2; 8 bases align to TRBD2. The germline gives CDR1 MGHRA, CDR2 YSYEKL. The CDR3 sequence is 18 residues long. V lost 4 bases and J lost 7; bases outside the gene matches: 17. The CDR3 nucleotides read TGCGCCAGCAGCCCCCCCCGATATCAGCGGGAGTTGGTCGGGGAGCTGTTTTTT. Its protein product is CASSPPRYQRELVGELFF.

The J gene is TRBJ2-1, the V gene TRBV9; maybe TRBD1 (6 bases). The V gene's germline CDR1 is SGDLS and CDR2 YYNGEE. Deletions cut 0 bases from V and 0 bases from J, with 7 bases between. The CDR3 has 15 residues. The CDR3 region has the DNA TGTGCCAGCAGCGTAGAAGGGGGCTCCTACAATGAGCAGTTCTTC. Translated, it gives CASSVEGGSYNEQFF.

The chain couples TRBV11-2 to TRBJ2-3; possibly TRBD2 for D (5 bases). With 6 bases removed from V and 1 base from J, the gap between germline ends came to 17 bases. The CDR3 totals 16 residues. The germline V gene encodes CDR1 SGHAT and CDR2 FQNNGV. CDR3 nucleotides: TGTGCCAGCAGTCTAGCCGCAGGATGGGGCACAGATACGCAGTATTTT. It encodes CASSLAAGWGTDTQYF.

This sequence joins TRBV24-1 and TRBJ2-5; weak D call: TRBD2 (6 bases). The CDR3 totals 14 residues. Trimming pared 5 bases from V and 6 bases from J, leaving 15 bases between. In germline, CDR1 is KGHDR, CDR2 SFDVKD. The CDR3 DNA is TGTGCCACCAGTGCGGGAGCCCACATTCAGACCCAGTACTTC. Amino acids: CATSAGAHIQTQYF.

This clone was seen just once. Here the CDR3 reads CASSPYNQGAGTQETQYF. DNA of the CDR3: TGCGCCAGCAGCCCCTACAACCAAGGAGCGGGTACTCAAGAGACCCAGTACTTC. The rearrangement joins TRBV4-1 to TRBJ2-5; possible D gene TRBD2, 6 bases. Looked up from germline, CDR1 is MGHRA and CDR2 is YSYEKL. V was cut by 4 bases and J by 2 bases, with 23 bases left in between. The CDR3 spans 18 residues.